Included here is one TCR beta chain sequence, with context. This sample is drawn from a study of blood T cell repertoires in COVID-19. Study summary: Some COVID-19 samples were acute and others convalescent; all came from the United States, Italy and Spain.

Germline loops: CDR1 SNHLY, CDR2 FYNNEI. V lost 10 bases, J lost 0 bases, and 12 bases lay in between. This CDR3 spans 13 amino acids. The participants were between about 18 and 90 years old and came from fewer than 25 US areas. The study assigned cohorts using participant-reported clinical history. Assay: immunoSEQ multiplex PCR; the TCRdb copy retains only in-frame clones and omits some. In the table there are about 270,000 clones, 85% to 95% of which are singletons. The specimen was PBMCs or T cells enriched from blood (not recorded which). This sequence joins TRBV2 and TRBJ1-2, with D perhaps TRBD1 (5 bases). This sequence originates from a man aged 40-55 years who had been exposed to COVID-19. The CDR3 is CATDRTPNYGYTF. The CDR3 nucleotides are TGTGCCACAGACAGAACACCTAACTATGGCTACACCTTC. Full variable domain (remainder filled in from reference TRBV2 and TRBJ1-2): EPEVTQTPSHQVTQMGQEVILRCVPISNHLYFYWYRQILGQKVEFLVSFYNNEISEKSEIFDDQFSVERPDGSNFTLKIRSTKLEDSAMYFCATDRTPNYGYTFGSGTRLTVV.